One and the same sample provided the 5 T cell receptor beta chains below, sequenced in a study of beta chain features in type 1 diabetes. Every isolated RNA sample was fully reverse transcribed, so sequencing captured expressed TCRB transcripts. Repertoires were generated with immunoSEQ multiplex PCR, while TCRdb's copy carries only in-frame clones and drops some. The sample yields 970,000 or so clones, 17% seen once. Specimen: naive CD4+ T cells from blood. The receptor source for this set is a woman between 18 and 30 years old in good health.

The table lists this clone with a few counts. V and J are TRBV7-2 and TRBJ2-1, with TRBD2 matching 7 bases. CDR1 SGHTA and CDR2 FQGNSA come from the germline V gene. There are 14 residues in the CDR3. J lost 7 bases, V lost 2 bases, and 5 bases had no gene match. CDR3 nucleotide sequence: TGTGCCAGCAGCTTACAAGGGAGGGTTAATGAGCAGTTCTTC. Translation gives CASSLQGRVNEQFF.

The chain has TRBV18 and TRBJ1-5; D is unresolved. Trimming removed 4 bases at V and 6 bases at J, with 22 bases between. CDR3 length: 17 amino acids. From germline, CDR1 is KGHSH and CDR2 LQKENI. The CDR3 bases are TGTGCCAGCTCACAGGAGGAACTTCCCGGTCCGGGTCAGCCCCAGCATTTT. As protein: CASSQEELPGPGQPQHF.

The chain employs TRBV5-1 and TRBJ2-7; D is possibly TRBD1 or TRBD2 (5 bases each). This CDR3 is built from 16 residues. V lost 4 bases, J lost 0 bases, and 17 bases lay in between. Per the germline V gene, CDR1 is SGHRS and CDR2 is YFSETQ. Here the CDR3 reads CASSVQPGQSSYEQYF. CDR3 nucleotides: TGCGCCAGCAGCGTACAACCGGGGCAGAGCTCCTACGAGCAGTACTTC.

This clone was seen only a few times. This chain joins TRBV19 and TRBJ2-1, with a weak D call TRBD2 (6 bases). Germline CDR1 LNHDA, CDR2 SQIVND (reference sequence). V dropped 8 bases and J dropped 2 bases, with 16 bases sitting between them. The CDR3 length is 15 residues. The CDR3 reads CASQKHGTAYNEQFF. The CDR3 nucleotides are TGTGCCAGTCAAAAACACGGGACTGCCTACAATGAGCAGTTCTTC.

This clone was found a few times. The sample holds other DNA sequences that translate to the same CDR3. The genes are TRBV18 and TRBJ2-1; TRBD1 aligns across 8 bases. The CDR3 runs 14 residues. The germline CDR1 and CDR2 sequences are KGHSH and LQKENI. V was pared by 2 bases and J by 7 bases, with 4 bases of the junction left unmatched. CDR3 bases: TGTGCCAGCTCACCAGACAGGGGATATAATGAGCAGTTCTTC. Translating it yields CASSPDRGYNEQFF.